This T cell receptor beta chain was recorded in a study of control samples from healthy donors and cancer patients. The assay was immunoSEQ multiplex PCR, and TCRdb's table has in-frame clones only and misses some. Altogether 40,000 to 55,000 clones are present, approximately 89% being singletons, with the ten largest covering 20% to 25%. Germline V gene sequence: CDR1 SEHNR, CDR2 FQNEAQ (reference sequence). The CDR3 is 10 amino acids. V was shortened by 5 bases and J by 12 bases, with 10 bases between the two germline ends. The chain combines TRBV7-9 with TRBJ1-2, with no clear D. The sample was PBMCs. The TCR was taken from a middle-aged woman with head and neck cancer. CDR3 loop: CASSLTRNTF. Written as DNA, the CDR3 is TGTGCCAGCAGCCTAACCCGAAACACCTTC. Drawing the rest from reference TRBV7-9 and TRBJ1-2, the complete variable domain is DTGVSQNPRHKITKRGQNVTFRCDPISEHNRLYWYRQTLGQGPEFLTYFQNEAQLEKSRLLSDRFSAERPKGSFSTLEIQRTEQGDSAMYLCASSLTRNTFGSGTRLTVV.